A single sample gave rise to the 29 T cell receptor beta chains below, sequenced in a study of TIL therapy for anti-PD-1-resistant metastatic lung cancer. As to time point: pre-treatment sample, taken before nivolumab and TIL therapy. Sequencing used immunoSEQ v3. The protocol was immunoSEQ multiplex PCR, while the TCRdb copy is restricted to in-frame clones and leaves out a portion. The repertoire holds about 55,000 clones, with roughly 77% as singletons. The sample consisted of blood, taken at baseline. These receptors came from a person aged 25 to 80 with non-small cell lung cancer.

This chain links TRBV5-6 with TRBJ2-1, with D maybe TRBD1 (5 bases). The CDR3 sequence is 13 residues long. V was shortened by 0 bases and J by 6 bases, with 7 bases between the two germline ends. Germline CDR1 SGHDT, CDR2 YYEEEE. In nucleotides, the CDR3 is TGTGCCAGCAGCTTGGTTCAGGGCAATGAGCAGTTCTTC. Translation gives CASSLVQGNEQFF. Drawing the rest from reference TRBV5-6 and TRBJ2-1, the complete variable domain is DAGVTQSPTHLIKTRGQQVTLRCSPKSGHDTVSWYQQALGQGPQFIFQYYEEEERQRGNFPDRFSGHQFPNYSSELNVNALLLGDSALYLCASSLVQGNEQFFGPGTRLTVL.

V and J are TRBV21-1 and TRBJ2-7; the table names TRBD2, a call not compared with the DNA. TRBV21-1 is assigned pseudogene status. The CDR3 has 16 amino acids. The CDR3 DNA sequence: TGTGCCAGCAGCAAAGGGGGCGGGAGTGGCGCCTACGAGCAGTACTTC. It is translated as CASSKGGGSGAYEQYF.

The rearrangement links TRBV9 to TRBJ2-2; D is possibly TRBD1 (6 bases). The CDR3 covers 14 residues. Trimming took 3 bases from V and 2 from J, leaving 8 bases between them. CDR1 SGDLS and CDR2 YYNGEE come from the germline V gene. The CDR3 nucleotides read TGTGCCAGCAGCGAGGACAGTAACACCGGGGAGCTGTTTTTT. Translation gives CASSEDSNTGELFF.

This clone appeared once. The rearrangement links TRBV11-2 to TRBJ1-1, with D maybe TRBD1 (5 bases). Germline V gene lookup returns CDR1 SGHAT and CDR2 FQNNGV. This CDR3 is 12 amino acids long. V shed 3 bases and J shed 7 bases, with 9 bases lying between them. CDR3: CASSLATGEAFF. In nucleotides, the CDR3 is TGTGCCAGCAGCTTGGCTACAGGTGAAGCTTTCTTT.

This clone was counted between two and nine times. This chain links TRBV28 with TRBJ2-3; no clear D gene. This CDR3 has 14 residues. Germline V gene data show CDR1 as MDHEN and CDR2 as SYDVKM. Trimming cost V 2 bases and J 1 base, with 7 bases left between them. CDR3 sequence (DNA): TGTGCCAGCAGTTTAGCGAAAGGCACAGATACGCAGTATTTT. Amino acids: CASSLAKGTDTQYF.

The CDR3 loop reads CAALETGPYGYTF. CDR3 coding DNA: TGTGCCGCTCTTGAGACAGGCCCTTATGGCTACACCTTC. The V gene is TRBV2, the J gene TRBJ1-2, with TRBD1 as a possible D gene (6 bases). Germline lookup yields CDR1 SNHLY and CDR2 FYNNEI. Trimming cost V 11 bases and J 5 bases, with 18 bases left between them. The CDR3 consists of 13 residues.

Points on this clone: An end of the junction differs from the germline gene, which may be a read error. The rearrangement links TRBV11-1 to TRBJ1-1, with D unresolved. Germline-derived CDR1 and CDR2 are SGHAT and FQDESV (reference sequence). CDR3 length: 15 residues. This chain's CDR3 is CTSSLPIFSSTEAFF. The CDR3 nucleotides read TGTACCAGCAGCTTACCTATTTTCAGTTCCACTGAAGCTTTCTTT.

The rearrangement links TRBV2 to TRBJ2-2; D is undetermined. The V gene's germline CDR1 is SNHLY and CDR2 FYNNEI. Trimming cost V 6 bases and J 4 bases, with 15 bases left between them. The CDR3 contains 15 residues. CDR3 sequence reads: CASRFLGSVTGELFF. CDR3 nucleotide sequence: TGTGCCAGCAGGTTTTTGGGATCCGTCACCGGGGAGCTGTTTTTT.

This clone has more than one count but fewer than ten. This rearrangement joins TRBV28 to TRBJ2-5; D remains ambiguous. V lost 1 base, J lost 1 base, and 4 bases lay in between. CDR3 length equals 13 residues. Germline CDR1 and CDR2: MDHEN and SYDVKM. CDR3 bases: TGTGCCAGCAGTTTATTGGTCCAAGAGACCCAGTACTTC. Residues: CASSLLVQETQYF.

This clone was seen only once. The rearrangement joins TRBV7-2 to TRBJ1-5, with D possibly matching TRBD1 (5 bases). V was shortened by 1 base and J by 2 bases, with 12 bases between the two germline ends. Germline V lookup: CDR1 SGHTA, CDR2 FQGNSA. The CDR3 is 16 residues long. CDR3 residues: CASSLDPPGRNQPQHF. The CDR3 DNA reads TGTGCCAGCAGCTTAGACCCTCCGGGGCGCAATCAGCCCCAGCATTTT.

Of note for this clone: The junction differs from germline at one of its ends, possibly a read error. Other DNA sequences in this specimen translate into the identical CDR3. The chain recombines TRBV4-3 with TRBJ2-5, with 7 bases aligning to TRBD1. CDR3 length: 15 residues. The germline gives CDR1 LGHNA, CDR2 YSLEER. The chain's CDR3 is CASSQVARGQETQYF. CDR3 sequence (DNA): TGCGCCAGCAGCCAAGTTGCTAGGGGGCAAGAGACTCAGTACTTC.

The V call is TRBV11-3, the J call TRBJ2-3; 11 nucleotides match TRBD2. The CDR3 contains 14 residues. V trimming: 5 bases; J trimming: 3 bases; junction bases outside the gene matches: 1. Germline CDR1 SGHNT, CDR2 YENEEA. CDR3 nucleotides: TGTGCCAGCAGCCCTAGCGGGGGGACAGATACGCAGTATTTT. It specifies CASSPSGGTDTQYF. The full variable domain, completed using reference TRBV11-3 and TRBJ2-3, is EAGVVQSPRYKIIEKKQPVAFWCNPISGHNTLYWYLQNLGQGPELLIRYENEEAVDDSQLPKDRFSAERLKGVDSTLKIQPAELGDSAVYLCASSPSGGTDTQYFGPGTRLTVL.

V is TRBV7-9 and J is TRBJ1-1; D is undetermined. Germline V gene data show CDR1 as SEHNR and CDR2 as FQNEAQ (reference sequence). The CDR3 extends over 12 amino acids. V was clipped by 2 bases and J by 5 bases, with 6 bases between them. The CDR3 sequence: CASSLLSTEAFF. The CDR3 region has the DNA TGTGCCAGCAGCTTACTGAGTACTGAAGCTTTCTTT.

The V gene is TRBV3-1 (or the pseudogene TRBV3-2), the J gene TRBJ1-1; maybe TRBD1 (6 bases). This CDR3 is built from 15 residues. The V gene's germline CDR1 is LGHDT and CDR2 YNNKEL (reference sequence). The V and J ends lost 1 base and 4 bases respectively, with 13 bases between them. The CDR3 DNA is TGTGCCAGCAGCCAAGTAGGGGGTTTCAGCACTGAAGCTTTCTTT. This sequence encodes CASSQVGGFSTEAFF.

The J gene is TRBJ1-5, the V gene TRBV28; D gene unclear. Trimming removed 5 bases at V and 10 bases at J, with 15 bases between. This CDR3 region has 13 residues. The germline V gene encodes CDR1 MDHEN and CDR2 SYDVKM. The CDR3 sequence: CASSPLYPSPQHF. For the CDR3, the DNA is TGTGCCAGCAGTCCCCTCTATCCGTCCCCCCAGCATTTT.

J is TRBJ2-7 and V is TRBV7-3; tentative D call: TRBD1 (6 bases). CDR3 length: 13 residues. Trimming cost V 7 bases and J 2 bases, with 12 bases left between them. In germline, CDR1 is SGHTA, CDR2 FQGTGA. The CDR3 bases are TGTGCCAGCATCGCAGGGGAAACCTACGAGCAGTACTTC. It is translated as CASIAGETYEQYF.

The V and J genes are TRBV5-1 and TRBJ2-7; the match to TRBD1 covers 9 bases. Germline CDR1 and CDR2: SGHRS and YFSETQ. The CDR3 contains 15 residues. J lost 2 bases, V lost 4 bases, and 7 bases had no gene match. This CDR3 reads CASSPTRQGAYEQYF. The CDR3 coding sequence is TGCGCCAGCAGCCCGACCCGACAGGGGGCCTACGAGCAGTACTTC.

The chain links TRBV6-2 or TRBV6-3 to TRBJ1-1, with D uncertain. The V gene lost 2 bases and the J gene lost 4 bases, with 5 bases spanning the gap. This CDR3 contains 12 residues. The germline V gene has CDR1 MNHEY and CDR2 SVGEGT. CDR3 DNA sequence: TGTGCCAGCAGTTACATGGGCACTGAAGCTTTCTTT. It translates to CASSYMGTEAFF.

The CDR3 nucleotides read TGTGCCAGCAGCTTAGCGCGACTAGCGGGAGGTGAGACCCAGTACTTC. Residues: CASSLARLAGGETQYF. The chain employs TRBV7-8 and TRBJ2-5; 13 bases match TRBD2. The V gene end was trimmed by 0 bases and the J gene end by 5 bases; junction bases not matched to a gene: 3. The CDR3 is 16 residues long. Germline CDR1 is SGHVS and CDR2 is FQNEAQ.

This chain's CDR3 is CASRAARGNYGYTF. The DNA for the CDR3 is TGTGCCAGCAGGGCGGCAAGGGGCAACTATGGCTACACCTTC. The genes are TRBV2 and TRBJ1-2, with D perhaps matching TRBD1 (5 bases). The CDR3 runs to 14 residues. CDR1 and CDR2 from the germline V gene are SNHLY and FYNNEI. Trimming removed 6 bases at V and 2 bases at J, with 13 bases between.

V is TRBV19 and J is TRBJ2-1, with D tentatively TRBD1 or TRBD2 (5 bases each). V lost 7 bases and J lost 8, with 21 bases in between. This CDR3 has 15 residues. Germline V gene lookup returns CDR1 LNHDA and CDR2 SQIVND (reference sequence). The CDR3, as DNA: TGTGCCAGTAATCACTTTCGGGACGCAAACTATGAGCAGTTCTTC. Protein: CASNHFRDANYEQFF.

This clone appeared a single time. This chain uses TRBV30 with TRBJ1-1, with no clear D. V dropped 2 bases and J dropped 1 base, with 8 bases sitting between them. The germline CDR1 and CDR2 sequences are GTSNPN and SVGIG (reference sequence). CDR3 length: 13 amino acids. CDR3 loop: CAWSRRENTEAFF. The CDR3 DNA reads as TGTGCCTGGAGTCGTAGGGAGAACACTGAAGCTTTCTTT. The full variable domain, with the rest looked up from reference TRBV30 and TRBJ1-1, is SQTIHQWPATLVQPVGSPLSLECTVEGTSNPNLYWYRQAAGRGLQLLFYSVGIGQISSEVPQNLSASRPQDRQFILSSKKLLLSDSGFYLCAWSRRENTEAFFGQGTRLTVV.

The J gene is TRBJ1-5, the V gene TRBV6-2 or TRBV6-3, with unresolved D. V was shortened by 6 bases and J by 3 bases, with 12 bases between the two germline ends. The V gene's germline CDR1 is MNHEY and CDR2 SVGEGT. The CDR3 contains 14 residues. Here the CDR3 reads CASSGRGYNQPQHF. The CDR3 DNA is TGTGCCAGCAGCGGAAGAGGTTACAATCAGCCCCAGCATTTT.

V is TRBV7-2 and J is TRBJ2-7; D not certain. V lost 7 bases and J 2 bases, leaving 6 bases between the germline ends. This CDR3 is built from 11 residues. Germline V gene lookup returns CDR1 SGHTA and CDR2 FQGNSA. In DNA, the CDR3 is TGTGCCAGCACCGCCGCCTACGAGCAGTACTTC. Its protein product is CASTAAYEQYF.

The chain employs TRBV6-5 and TRBJ1-1; unclear D gene. CDR3 size: 15 residues. With 3 bases removed from V and 0 bases from J, the gap between germline ends came to 11 bases. Per the germline V gene, CDR1 is MNHEY and CDR2 is SVGAGI. The CDR3 bases are TGTGCCAGCAGTTATCCGGGGAGCGTGAACACTGAAGCTTTCTTT. Its protein is CASSYPGSVNTEAFF.

The rearrangement joins TRBV27 to TRBJ2-3; TRBD2 is a possible D gene (6 bases). Per germline, CDR1 MNHEY and CDR2 SMNVEV (reference sequence). V was shortened by 2 bases and J by 8 bases, with 14 bases between the two germline ends. The CDR3 totals 14 residues. CDR3 sequence: CASSLVPVGGTQYF. The CDR3 region has the DNA TGTGCCAGCAGTTTAGTCCCAGTCGGGGGTACGCAGTATTTT.

The CDR3 sequence is CASSKLAGGSGELFF. The CDR3 DNA follows: TGTGCCAGCAGCAAACTAGCGGGGGGCTCCGGGGAGCTGTTTTTT. The chain recombines TRBV28 with TRBJ2-2; 12 bases are shared with TRBD2. Germline CDR1 is MDHEN and CDR2 is SYDVKM. The junction had 5 bases not matched to a gene; V was cut back by 6 bases and J by 6 bases. The CDR3 is made up of 15 amino acids.

The gene calls are TRBV5-4 and TRBJ1-2; maybe TRBD1 (5 bases). Trimming removed 1 base from V and 1 base from J, with 17 bases in between. The CDR3 is 17 amino acids. Germline assignment: CDR1 SGHNT and CDR2 YYREEE (reference sequence). The CDR3 DNA follows: TGTGCCAGCAGCTTGTATGGTCGGGGGAGAATTAACTATGGCTACACCTTC. Protein: CASSLYGRGRINYGYTF. The whole variable domain, remainder taken from reference TRBV5-4 and TRBJ1-2, is ETGVTQSPTHLIKTRGQQVTLRCSSQSGHNTVSWYQQALGQGPQFIFQYYREEENGRGNFPPRFSGLQFPNYSSELNVNALELDDSALYLCASSLYGRGRINYGYTFGSGTRLTVV.

The sample holds one count of this clone. The V gene is TRBV7-3, the J gene TRBJ2-1; 7 nucleotides agree with TRBD2. The CDR3 covers 16 residues. Germline assignment: CDR1 SGHTA and CDR2 FQGTGA. Trimming removed 5 bases from V and 8 bases from J; junction bases left unmatched: 15. This CDR3 is CASSPTLLLARDEQFF. The CDR3 region has the DNA TGTGCCAGCAGCCCCACCCTCTTACTAGCGAGGGATGAGCAGTTCTTC.